A selection of T cell receptor beta chains follows, all from one sample in a study of blood T cell repertoires in COVID-19. This table comes from immunoSEQ multiplex PCR, and its TCRdb copy is limited to in-frame clones, with some not included. The sample shows around 370,000 clones, about 90% of them seen only once. The sequenced sample was peripheral blood. The receptors stem from a woman aged 18-30 years who had recovered from COVID-19. Each CDR3 is given with its conserved first and last residue. The D gene is left open where the match is weak. Size values are once, few and many counts, or a class for expanded clones, and some rows have none.

clone_size | d_call | j_call | cdr3_length | v_call | cdr3_aa | cdr3_nt
- | TRBD1 | TRBJ1-2 | 14 | TRBV5-3 | CARSLGTGVYGYTF | TGTGCCAGAAGCTTGGGGACAGGGGTCTATGGCTACACCTTC
- | TRBD2 | TRBJ2-1 | 16 | TRBV7-9 | CASSSTSREIDNEQFF | TGTGCCAGCAGCTCGACTAGCCGAGAGATCGACAATGAGCAGTTCTTC
- | TRBD2 | TRBJ2-1 | 16 | TRBV20-1 | CSASTTAGVWYNEQFF | TGCAGTGCTAGTACCACGGCGGGAGTGTGGTACAATGAGCAGTTCTTC
- | - | TRBJ2-2 | 17 | TRBV19 | CASSDPQGYHDTGELFF | TGTGCCAGTAGTGACCCCCAGGGCTATCACGACACCGGGGAGCTGTTTTTT
once | - | TRBJ1-5 | 22 | TRBV30 | CAWSSRQVNHENLKISGRPQHF | TGTGCCTGGAGTTCCCGACAGGTTAATCACGAAAACCTTAAAATCAGTGGAAGGCCCCAGCATTTT
once | TRBD2 | TRBJ2-3 | 16 | TRBV19 | CASSPLGSGSPDTQYF | TGTGCCAGTAGCCCCTTGGGAAGCGGGAGCCCAGATACGCAGTATTTT
- | - | TRBJ2-5 | 11 | TRBV5-1 | CASSNSETQYF | TGCGCCAGCAGTAATTCAGAGACCCAGTACTTC
- | - | TRBJ2-3 | 12 | TRBV7-2 | CASSPTRDTQYF | TGTGCCAGCAGCCCAACTAGGGATACGCAGTATTTT
- | TRBD2 | TRBJ2-3 | 14 | TRBV2 | CARGGLARTDTQYF | TGTGCCAGGGGAGGACTAGCCCGCACAGATACGCAGTATTTT
- | - | TRBJ1-4 | 17 | TRBV7-2 | CASSDGPGNLYSEKLFF | TGTGCCAGCAGCGATGGCCCGGGTAACCTGTATTCTGAAAAACTGTTTTTT
- | TRBD2 | TRBJ2-1 | 20 | TRBV6-2/TRBV6-3 | CASSYPRLAGGPRRDNEQFF | TGTGCCAGCAGTTACCCCAGACTAGCGGGAGGGCCGCGGCGGGACAATGAGCAGTTCTTC
- | TRBD1 | TRBJ1-2 | 15 | TRBV2 | CASSEGRGQIYGYTF | TGTGCCAGCAGTGAAGGGAGGGGACAGATTTATGGCTACACCTTC
- | - | TRBJ2-1 | 13 | TRBV10-3 | CAISESPDNEQFF | TGTGCCATCAGTGAGTCGCCAGACAATGAGCAGTTCTTC
- | TRBD1 | TRBJ1-3 | 15 | TRBV10-3 | CAISQDRVSGNTIYF | TGTGCCATCAGCCAAGACAGGGTGTCTGGAAACACCATATATTTT
- | - | TRBJ2-2 | 15 | TRBV4-3 | CASSQDRGNTGELFF | TGCGCCAGCAGCCAAGACAGGGGTAACACCGGGGAGCTGTTTTTT
- | TRBD2 | TRBJ2-3 | 17 | TRBV7-2 | CASSLQIGLAATDTQYF | TGTGCCAGCAGCCTACAAATAGGACTAGCGGCCACAGATACGCAGTATTTT
- | TRBD1 | TRBJ1-4 | 17 | TRBV14 | CASSQGDTGTAWEKLFF | TGTGCCAGCAGCCAAGGAGATACCGGGACAGCGTGGGAAAAACTGTTTTTT
- | - | TRBJ1-2 | 12 | TRBV5-4 | CASSLETYGYTF | TGTGCCAGCAGCCTAGAAACCTATGGCTACACCTTC
- | TRBD1 | TRBJ1-2 | 18 | TRBV27 | CASRIGTAGPQANYGYTF | TGTGCCAGCAGGATCGGGACAGCGGGCCCCCAGGCTAACTATGGCTACACCTTC
- | - | TRBJ1-6 | 13 | TRBV7-2 | CASSRQDNSPLHF | TGTGCCAGCAGTCGACAGGATAATTCACCCCTCCACTTT
- | - | TRBJ1-1 | 13 | TRBV9 | CASSVGGATEAFF | TGTGCCAGCAGCGTGGGAGGGGCCACTGAAGCTTTCTTT
- | TRBD1 | TRBJ2-2 | 15 | TRBV10-3 | CAISYDRGDTGELFF | TGTGCCATCAGTTACGACAGGGGCGATACCGGGGAGCTGTTTTTT